This T cell receptor (beta chain) was sequenced during a study of blood T cell repertoires in COVID-19. V dropped 2 bases and J dropped 4 bases, with 15 bases sitting between them. The CDR3 sequence is 15 residues long. Germline lookup yields CDR1 SGHDN and CDR2 FVKESK. Produced via immunoSEQ multiplex PCR; TCRdb's table is partial and in-frame only. The sample carries 59,000 or so clones, about nine tenths recorded once. The chain has TRBV14 and TRBJ2-7; D perhaps matches TRBD1 (5 bases). This TCR was sampled from a human donor in a cohort sampled during active COVID-19. Sequencing was carried out using peripheral blood. The CDR3 sequence: CASSQRRGVGYEQYF. CDR3 in DNA: TGTGCCAGCAGCCAACGTAGGGGCGTGGGGTACGAGCAGTACTTC.